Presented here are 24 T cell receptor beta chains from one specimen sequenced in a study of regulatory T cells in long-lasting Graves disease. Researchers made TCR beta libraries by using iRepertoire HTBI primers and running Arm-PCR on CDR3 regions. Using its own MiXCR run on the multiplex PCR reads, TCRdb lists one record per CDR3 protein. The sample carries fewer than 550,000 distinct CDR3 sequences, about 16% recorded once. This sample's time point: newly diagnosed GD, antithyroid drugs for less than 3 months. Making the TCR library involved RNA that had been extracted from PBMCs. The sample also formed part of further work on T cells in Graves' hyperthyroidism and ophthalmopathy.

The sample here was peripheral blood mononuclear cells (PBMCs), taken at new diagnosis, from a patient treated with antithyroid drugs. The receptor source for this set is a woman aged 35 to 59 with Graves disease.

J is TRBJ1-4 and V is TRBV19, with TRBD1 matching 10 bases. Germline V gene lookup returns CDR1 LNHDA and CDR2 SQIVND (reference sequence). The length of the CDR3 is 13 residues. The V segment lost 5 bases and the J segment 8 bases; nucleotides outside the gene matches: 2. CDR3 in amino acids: CASSWTGGEKLFF. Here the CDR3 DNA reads TGTGCCAGTAGTTGGACAGGGGGGGAAAAACTGTTTTTT. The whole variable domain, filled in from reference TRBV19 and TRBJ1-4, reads DGGITQSPKYLFRKEGQNVTLSCEQNLNHDAMYWYRQDPGQGLRLIYYSQIVNDFQKGDIAEGYSVSREKKESFPLTVTSAQKNPTAFYLCASSWTGGEKLFFGSGTQLSVL.

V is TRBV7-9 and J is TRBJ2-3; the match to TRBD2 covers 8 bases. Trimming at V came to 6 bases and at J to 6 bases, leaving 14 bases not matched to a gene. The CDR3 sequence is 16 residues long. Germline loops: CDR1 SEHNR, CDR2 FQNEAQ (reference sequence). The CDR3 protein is CASRLGSGGAADTQYF. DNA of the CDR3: TGTGCCAGCAGGCTAGGCTCGGGGGGGGCAGCGGATACGCAGTATTTT.

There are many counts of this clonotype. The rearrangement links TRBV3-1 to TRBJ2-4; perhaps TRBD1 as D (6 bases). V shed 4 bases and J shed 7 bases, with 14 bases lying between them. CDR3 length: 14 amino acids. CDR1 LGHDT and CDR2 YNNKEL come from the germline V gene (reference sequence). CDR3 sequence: CASSPRGEANIQYF. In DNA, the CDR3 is TGTGCCAGCAGCCCCAGGGGTGAGGCGAACATTCAGTACTTC.

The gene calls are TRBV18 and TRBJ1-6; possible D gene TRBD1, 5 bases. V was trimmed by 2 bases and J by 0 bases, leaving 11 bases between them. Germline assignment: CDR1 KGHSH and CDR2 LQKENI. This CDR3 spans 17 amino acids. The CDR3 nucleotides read TGTGCCAGCTCACCAACGGCGGGGGGCTCCTATAATTCACCCCTCCACTTT. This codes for CASSPTAGGSYNSPLHF.

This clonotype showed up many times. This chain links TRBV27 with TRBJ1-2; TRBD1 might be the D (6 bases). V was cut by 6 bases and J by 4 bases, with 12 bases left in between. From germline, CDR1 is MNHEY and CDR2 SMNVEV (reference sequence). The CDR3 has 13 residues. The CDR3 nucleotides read TGTGCCAGCAGGCCACAGGGCCTCTATGGCTACACCTTC. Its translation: CASRPQGLYGYTF.

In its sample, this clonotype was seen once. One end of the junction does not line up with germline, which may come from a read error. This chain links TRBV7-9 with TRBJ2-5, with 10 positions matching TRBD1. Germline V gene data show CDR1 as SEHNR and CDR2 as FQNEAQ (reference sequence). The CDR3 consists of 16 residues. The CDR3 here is CASSSSGQGRREAQYF. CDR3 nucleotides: TGTGCCAGCAGCTCGTCGGGACAGGGGAGAAGAGAGGCCCAGTACTTC. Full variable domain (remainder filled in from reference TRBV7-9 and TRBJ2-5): DTGVSQNPRHKITKRGQNVTFRCDPISEHNRLYWYRQTLGQGPEFLTYFQNEAQLEKSRLLSDRFSAERPKGSFSTLEIQRTEQGDSAMYLCASSSSGQGRREAQYFGPGTRLLVL.

CDR3 nucleotides: TGTGCCAGCAGTGAAGGGTCTGTCCTTCAGCCCCAGCATTTT. Translating gives CASSEGSVLQPQHF. V usage is TRBV6-1 and J usage is TRBJ1-5; D ambiguous. There are 14 residues in the CDR3. Trimming removed 1 base at V and 6 bases at J, with 10 bases between. Germline CDR1 reads MNHNS; CDR2 reads SASEGT.

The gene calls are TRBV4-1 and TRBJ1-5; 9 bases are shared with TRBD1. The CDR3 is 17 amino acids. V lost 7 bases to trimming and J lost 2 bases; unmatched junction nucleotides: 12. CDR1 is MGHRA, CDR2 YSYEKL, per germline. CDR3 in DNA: TGCGCCAGCAACGACTGGGAACAGGGGGCAGGCAATCAGCCCCAGCATTTT. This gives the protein CASNDWEQGAGNQPQHF.

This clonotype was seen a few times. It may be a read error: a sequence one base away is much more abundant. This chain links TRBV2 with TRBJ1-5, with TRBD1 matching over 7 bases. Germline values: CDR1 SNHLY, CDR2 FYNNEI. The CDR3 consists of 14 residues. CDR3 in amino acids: CAGRGTTSNQPQHF. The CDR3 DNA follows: TGTGCCGGCAGGGGGACAACGAGCAATCAGCCCCAGCATTTT.

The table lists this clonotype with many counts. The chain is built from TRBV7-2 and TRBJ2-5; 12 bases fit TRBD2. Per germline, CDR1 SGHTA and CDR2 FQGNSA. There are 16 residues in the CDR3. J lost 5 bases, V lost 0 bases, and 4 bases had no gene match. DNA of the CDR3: TGTGCCAGCAGCTTAGCGGCTAGCGGGGGGGTGGAGACCCAGTACTTC. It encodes CASSLAASGGVETQYF.

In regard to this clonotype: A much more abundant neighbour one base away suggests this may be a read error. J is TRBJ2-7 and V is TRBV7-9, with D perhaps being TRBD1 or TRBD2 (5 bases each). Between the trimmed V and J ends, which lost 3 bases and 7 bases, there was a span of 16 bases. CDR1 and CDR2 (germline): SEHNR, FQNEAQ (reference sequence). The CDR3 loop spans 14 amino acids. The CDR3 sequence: CASSLGWGSNEQYF. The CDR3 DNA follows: TGTGCCAGCAGCTTGGGGTGGGGGTCCAATGAGCAGTACTTC. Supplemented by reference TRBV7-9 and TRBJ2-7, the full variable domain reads DTGVSQNPRHKITKRGQNVTFRCDPISEHNRLYWYRQTLGQGPEFLTYFQNEAQLEKSRLLSDRFSAERPKGSFSTLEIQRTEQGDSAMYLCASSLGWGSNEQYFGPGTRLTVT.

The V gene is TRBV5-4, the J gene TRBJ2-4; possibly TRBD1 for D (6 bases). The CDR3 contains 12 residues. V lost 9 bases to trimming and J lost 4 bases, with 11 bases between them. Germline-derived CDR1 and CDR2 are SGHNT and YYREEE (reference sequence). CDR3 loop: CAIGTPKNIQYF. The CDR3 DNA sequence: TGTGCCATCGGGACACCTAAAAACATTCAGTACTTC.

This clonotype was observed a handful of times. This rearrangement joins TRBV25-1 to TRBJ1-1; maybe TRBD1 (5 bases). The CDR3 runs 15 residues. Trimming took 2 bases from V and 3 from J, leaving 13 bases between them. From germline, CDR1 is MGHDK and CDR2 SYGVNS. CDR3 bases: TGTGCCAGCAGTGAAGAGGGGAGAGTAGACACTGAAGCTTTCTTT. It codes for CASSEEGRVDTEAFF.

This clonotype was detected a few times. The CDR3, as DNA: TGTGCCATCAGCGACAGGGTCGCGAACACTGAAGCTTTCTTT. This gives the protein CAISDRVANTEAFF. V gene TRBV10-3 combines with J gene TRBJ1-1, with 7 bases identical to TRBD1. Germline V gene sequence: CDR1 ENHRY, CDR2 SYGVKD. There are 14 residues in the CDR3. The junction had 5 bases not matched to a gene; V was cut back by 6 bases and J by 1 base.

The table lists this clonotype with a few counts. The CDR3 nucleotides are TGCAGTGCGAGACAAGGACCCACCGGGGAGCTGTTTTTT. Protein product: CSARQGPTGELFF. V is TRBV20-1 and J is TRBJ2-2; D is undetermined. V was pared by 6 bases and J by 4 bases, with 12 bases between. Germline-derived CDR1 and CDR2 are DFQATT and SNEGSKA (reference sequence). The CDR3 extends over 13 amino acids.

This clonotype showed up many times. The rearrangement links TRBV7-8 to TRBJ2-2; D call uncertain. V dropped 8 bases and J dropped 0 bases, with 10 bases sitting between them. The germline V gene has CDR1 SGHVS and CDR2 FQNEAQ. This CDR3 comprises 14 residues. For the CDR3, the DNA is TGTGCCAGCTCTGTGAGCCCGAACACCGGGGAGCTGTTTTTT. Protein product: CASSVSPNTGELFF. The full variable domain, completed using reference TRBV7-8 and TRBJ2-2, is GAGVSQSPRYKVAKRGQDVALRCDPISGHVSLFWYQQALGQGPEFLTYFQNEAQLDKSGLPSDRFFAERPEGSVSTLKIQRTQQEDSAVYLCASSVSPNTGELFFGEGSRLTVL.

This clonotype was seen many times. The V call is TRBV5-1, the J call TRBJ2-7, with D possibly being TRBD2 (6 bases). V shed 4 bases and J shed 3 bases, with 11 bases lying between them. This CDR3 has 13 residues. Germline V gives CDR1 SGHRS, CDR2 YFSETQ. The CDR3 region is CASSIGGDYEQYF. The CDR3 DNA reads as TGCGCCAGCAGCATAGGCGGGGACTACGAGCAGTACTTC.

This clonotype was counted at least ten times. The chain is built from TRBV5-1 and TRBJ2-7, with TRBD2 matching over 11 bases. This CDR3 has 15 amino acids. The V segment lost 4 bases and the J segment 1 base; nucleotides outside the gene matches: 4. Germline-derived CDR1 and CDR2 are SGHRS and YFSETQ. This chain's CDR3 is CASSNPSGGSYEQYF. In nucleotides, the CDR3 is TGCGCCAGCAGCAACCCTAGCGGGGGGTCCTACGAGCAGTACTTC.

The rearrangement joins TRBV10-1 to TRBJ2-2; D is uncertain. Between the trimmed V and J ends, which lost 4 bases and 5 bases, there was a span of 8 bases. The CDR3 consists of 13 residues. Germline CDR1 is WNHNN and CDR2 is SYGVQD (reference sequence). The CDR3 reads CASSVLQTGELFF. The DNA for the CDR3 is TGCGCCAGCAGTGTTCTGCAAACCGGGGAGCTGTTTTTT.

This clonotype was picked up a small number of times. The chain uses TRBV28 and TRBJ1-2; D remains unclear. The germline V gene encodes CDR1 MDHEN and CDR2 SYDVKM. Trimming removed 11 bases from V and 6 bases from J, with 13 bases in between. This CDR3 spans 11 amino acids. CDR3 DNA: TGTGCCGGCGGGCGGGTCGATGGCTACACCTTC. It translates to CAGGRVDGYTF.

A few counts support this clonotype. CDR3 in DNA: TGTGCCAGCAGTCCTAACCGGGGATTCTGGAATGGCTACACCTTC. Its protein product is CASSPNRGFWNGYTF. The J gene is TRBJ1-2, the V gene TRBV12-3 or TRBV12-4; the D is unclear. V lost 5 bases to trimming and J lost 6 bases, with 19 bases between them. The CDR3 is made up of 15 amino acids.

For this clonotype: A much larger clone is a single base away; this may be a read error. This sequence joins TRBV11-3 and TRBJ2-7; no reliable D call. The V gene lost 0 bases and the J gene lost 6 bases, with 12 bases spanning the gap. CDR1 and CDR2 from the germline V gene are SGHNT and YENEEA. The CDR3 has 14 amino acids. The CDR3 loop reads CASSLDLHGSEQYF. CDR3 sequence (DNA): TGTGCCAGCAGCTTAGATCTCCATGGATCCGAGCAGTACTTC.

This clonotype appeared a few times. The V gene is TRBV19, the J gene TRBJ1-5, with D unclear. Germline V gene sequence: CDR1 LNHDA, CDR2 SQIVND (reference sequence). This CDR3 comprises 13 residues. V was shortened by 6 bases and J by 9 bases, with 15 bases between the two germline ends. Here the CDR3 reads CASSFDGVRPQHF. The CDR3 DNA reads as TGTGCCAGTAGCTTCGACGGCGTCAGGCCCCAGCATTTT.

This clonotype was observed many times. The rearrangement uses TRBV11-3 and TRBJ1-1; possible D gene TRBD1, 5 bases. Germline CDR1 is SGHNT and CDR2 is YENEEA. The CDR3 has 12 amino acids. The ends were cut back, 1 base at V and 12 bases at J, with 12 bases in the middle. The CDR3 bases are TGTGCCAGCAGCTTAGTCCAGGGTACGCCTTTCTTT. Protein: CASSLVQGTPFF.